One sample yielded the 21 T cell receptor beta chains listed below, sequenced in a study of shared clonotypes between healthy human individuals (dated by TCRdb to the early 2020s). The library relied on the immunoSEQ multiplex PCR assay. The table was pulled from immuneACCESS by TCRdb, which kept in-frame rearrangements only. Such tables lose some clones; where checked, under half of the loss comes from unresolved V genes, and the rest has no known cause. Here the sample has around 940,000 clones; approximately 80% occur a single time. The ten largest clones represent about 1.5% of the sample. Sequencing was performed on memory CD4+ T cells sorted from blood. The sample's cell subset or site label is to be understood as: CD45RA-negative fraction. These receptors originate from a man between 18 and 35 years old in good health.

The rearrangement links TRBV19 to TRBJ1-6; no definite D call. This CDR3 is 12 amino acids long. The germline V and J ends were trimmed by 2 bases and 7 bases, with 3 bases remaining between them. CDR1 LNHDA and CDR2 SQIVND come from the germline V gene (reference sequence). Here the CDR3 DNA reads TGTGCCAGTAGTATACAGAATTCACCCCTCCACTTT. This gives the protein CASSIQNSPLHF.

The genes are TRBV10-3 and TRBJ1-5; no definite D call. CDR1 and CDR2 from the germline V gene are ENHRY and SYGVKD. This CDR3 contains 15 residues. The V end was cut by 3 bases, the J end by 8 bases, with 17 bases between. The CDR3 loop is CAISEGQLPGEPQHF. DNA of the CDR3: TGTGCCATCAGTGAAGGGCAACTACCGGGTGAGCCCCAGCATTTT.

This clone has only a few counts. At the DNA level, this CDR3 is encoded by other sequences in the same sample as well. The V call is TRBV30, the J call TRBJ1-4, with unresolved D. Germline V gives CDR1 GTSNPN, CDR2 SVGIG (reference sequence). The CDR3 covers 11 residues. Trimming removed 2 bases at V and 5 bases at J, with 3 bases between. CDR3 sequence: CAWSKNEKLFF. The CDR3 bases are TGTGCCTGGAGTAAAAATGAAAAACTGTTTTTT.

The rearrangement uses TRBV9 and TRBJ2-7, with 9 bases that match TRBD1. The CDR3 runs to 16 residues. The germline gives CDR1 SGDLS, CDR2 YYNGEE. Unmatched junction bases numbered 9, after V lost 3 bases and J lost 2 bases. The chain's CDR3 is CASSGLGTGTTYEQYF. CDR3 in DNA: TGTGCCAGCAGCGGATTAGGGACAGGGACTACCTACGAGCAGTACTTC.

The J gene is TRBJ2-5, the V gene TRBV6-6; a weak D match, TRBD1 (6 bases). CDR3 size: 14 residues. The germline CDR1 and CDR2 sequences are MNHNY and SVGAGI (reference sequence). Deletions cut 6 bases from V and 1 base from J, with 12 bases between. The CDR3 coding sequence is TGTGCCAGCAGCCGGACGGACAGCCAAGAGACCCAGTACTTC. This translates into CASSRTDSQETQYF.

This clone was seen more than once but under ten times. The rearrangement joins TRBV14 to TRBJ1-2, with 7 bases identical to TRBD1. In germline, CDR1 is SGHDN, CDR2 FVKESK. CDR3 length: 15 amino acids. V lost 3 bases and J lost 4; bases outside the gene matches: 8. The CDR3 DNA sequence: TGTGCCAGCAGCCAGGACTACAGGGGACTCTATGGCTACACCTTC. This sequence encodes CASSQDYRGLYGYTF.

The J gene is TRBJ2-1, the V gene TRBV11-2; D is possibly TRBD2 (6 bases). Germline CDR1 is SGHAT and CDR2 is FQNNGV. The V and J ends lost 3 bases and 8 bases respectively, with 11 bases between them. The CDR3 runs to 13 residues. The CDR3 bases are TGTGCCAGCAGCTTTACGGGGGTCCATGAGCAGTTCTTC. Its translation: CASSFTGVHEQFF.

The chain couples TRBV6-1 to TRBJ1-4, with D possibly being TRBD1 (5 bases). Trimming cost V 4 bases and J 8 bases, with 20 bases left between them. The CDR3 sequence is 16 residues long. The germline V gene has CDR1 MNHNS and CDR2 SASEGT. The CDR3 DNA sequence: TGTGCCAGCAGTGGAACTTCTCGGGGCGTTTACGAAAAACTGTTTTTT. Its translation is CASSGTSRGVYEKLFF.

In DNA, the CDR3 is TGTGCATTCAGTTCAAGAGCGGTTAGCACAGATACGCAGTATTTT. Translating gives CAFSSRAVSTDTQYF. The V gene is TRBV6-1, the J gene TRBJ2-3, with D possibly TRBD2 on 5 matching bases. CDR3 length: 15 amino acids. Germline CDR1 MNHNS, CDR2 SASEGT.

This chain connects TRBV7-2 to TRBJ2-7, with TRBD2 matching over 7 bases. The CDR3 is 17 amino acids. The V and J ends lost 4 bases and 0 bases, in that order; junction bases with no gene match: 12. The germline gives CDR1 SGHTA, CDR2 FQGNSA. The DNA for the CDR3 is TGTGCCAGCAGCTCCCAAGTTTCCGCTAGCGGCTCCTACGAGCAGTACTTC. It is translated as CASSSQVSASGSYEQYF.

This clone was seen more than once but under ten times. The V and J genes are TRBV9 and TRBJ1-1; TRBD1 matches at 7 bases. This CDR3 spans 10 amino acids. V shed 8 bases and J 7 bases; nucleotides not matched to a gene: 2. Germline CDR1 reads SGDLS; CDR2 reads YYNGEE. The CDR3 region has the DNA TGTGCCAGGTGGGACAGTGAAGCTTTCTTT. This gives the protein CARWDSEAFF.

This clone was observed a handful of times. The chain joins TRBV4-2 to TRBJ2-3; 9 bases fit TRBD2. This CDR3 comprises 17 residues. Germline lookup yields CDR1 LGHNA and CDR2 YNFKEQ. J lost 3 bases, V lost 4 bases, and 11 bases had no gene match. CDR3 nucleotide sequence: TGTGCCAGCAGCCGAAGTCTAGCGGGGACGGAAACAGATACGCAGTATTTT. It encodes CASSRSLAGTETDTQYF.

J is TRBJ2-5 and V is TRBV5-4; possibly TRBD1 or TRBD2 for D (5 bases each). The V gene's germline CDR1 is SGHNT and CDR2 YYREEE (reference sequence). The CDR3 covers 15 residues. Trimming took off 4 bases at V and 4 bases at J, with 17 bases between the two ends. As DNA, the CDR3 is TGTGCCAGCAGCCCACGGGACCCTTCCCCAGAGACCCAGTACTTC. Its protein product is CASSPRDPSPETQYF.

In nucleotides, the CDR3 is TGTGCCAGCAGCAAACCTGTGGGAAACACCATATATTTT. This encodes CASSKPVGNTIYF. This sequence joins TRBV2 and TRBJ1-3; the D is unclear. The germline V and J ends were trimmed by 6 bases and 4 bases, with 10 bases remaining between them. The CDR3 totals 13 residues. Germline V gene lookup returns CDR1 SNHLY and CDR2 FYNNEI.

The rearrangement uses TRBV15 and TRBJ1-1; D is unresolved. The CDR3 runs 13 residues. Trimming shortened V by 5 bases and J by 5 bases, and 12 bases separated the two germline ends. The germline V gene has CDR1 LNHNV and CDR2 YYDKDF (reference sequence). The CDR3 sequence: CATSLDLGTEAFF. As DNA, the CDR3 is TGTGCCACCAGCCTCGATCTCGGGACTGAAGCTTTCTTT.

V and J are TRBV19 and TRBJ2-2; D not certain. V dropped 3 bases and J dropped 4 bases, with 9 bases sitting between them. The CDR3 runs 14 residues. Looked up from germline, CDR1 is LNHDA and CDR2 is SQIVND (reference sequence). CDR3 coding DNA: TGTGCCAGTAGTATCAGTCAGTTCACCGGGGAGCTGTTTTTT. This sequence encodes CASSISQFTGELFF.

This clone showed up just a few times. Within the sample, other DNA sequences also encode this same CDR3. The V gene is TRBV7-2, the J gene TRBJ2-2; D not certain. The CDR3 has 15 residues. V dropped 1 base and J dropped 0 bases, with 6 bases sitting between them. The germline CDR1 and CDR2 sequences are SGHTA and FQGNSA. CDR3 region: CASSLVAPNTGELFF. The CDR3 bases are TGTGCCAGCAGCTTAGTCGCGCCGAACACCGGGGAGCTGTTTTTT.

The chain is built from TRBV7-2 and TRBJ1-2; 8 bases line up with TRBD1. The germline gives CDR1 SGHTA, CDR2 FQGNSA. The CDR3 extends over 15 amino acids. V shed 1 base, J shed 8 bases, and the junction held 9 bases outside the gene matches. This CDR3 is CASSLGFGQGYGYTF. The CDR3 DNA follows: TGTGCCAGCAGCTTAGGGTTCGGACAGGGCTACGGCTACACCTTC. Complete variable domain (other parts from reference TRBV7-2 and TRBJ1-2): GAGVSQSPSNKVTEKGKDVELRCDPISGHTALYWYRQSLGQGLEFLIYFQGNSAPDKSGLPSDRFSAERTGGSVSTLTIQRTQQEDSAVYLCASSLGFGQGYGYTFGSGTRLTVV.

CDR3 sequence reads: CASSEDTLSYEQYF. CDR3 in DNA: TGTGCCAGCAGTGAAGACACCCTCTCCTACGAGCAGTACTTC. V gene TRBV6-1 combines with J gene TRBJ2-7; D remains ambiguous. V lost 1 base to trimming and J lost 0 bases, with 7 bases between them. Germline CDR1 is MNHNS and CDR2 is SASEGT. The CDR3 loop spans 14 amino acids.

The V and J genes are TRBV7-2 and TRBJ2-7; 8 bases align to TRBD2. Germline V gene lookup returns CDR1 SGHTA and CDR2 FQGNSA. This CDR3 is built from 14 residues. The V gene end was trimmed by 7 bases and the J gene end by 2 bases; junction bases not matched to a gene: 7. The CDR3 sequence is CASTNSGTPYEQYF. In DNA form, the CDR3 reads TGTGCCAGCACTAATAGCGGGACTCCCTACGAGCAGTACTTC.

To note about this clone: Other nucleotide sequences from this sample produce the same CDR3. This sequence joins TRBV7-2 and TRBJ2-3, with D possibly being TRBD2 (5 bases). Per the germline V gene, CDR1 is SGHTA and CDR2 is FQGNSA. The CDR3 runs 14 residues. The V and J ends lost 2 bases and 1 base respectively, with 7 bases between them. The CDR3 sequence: CASSLSRGTDTQYF. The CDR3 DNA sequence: TGTGCCAGCAGCTTATCGAGGGGCACAGATACGCAGTATTTT.